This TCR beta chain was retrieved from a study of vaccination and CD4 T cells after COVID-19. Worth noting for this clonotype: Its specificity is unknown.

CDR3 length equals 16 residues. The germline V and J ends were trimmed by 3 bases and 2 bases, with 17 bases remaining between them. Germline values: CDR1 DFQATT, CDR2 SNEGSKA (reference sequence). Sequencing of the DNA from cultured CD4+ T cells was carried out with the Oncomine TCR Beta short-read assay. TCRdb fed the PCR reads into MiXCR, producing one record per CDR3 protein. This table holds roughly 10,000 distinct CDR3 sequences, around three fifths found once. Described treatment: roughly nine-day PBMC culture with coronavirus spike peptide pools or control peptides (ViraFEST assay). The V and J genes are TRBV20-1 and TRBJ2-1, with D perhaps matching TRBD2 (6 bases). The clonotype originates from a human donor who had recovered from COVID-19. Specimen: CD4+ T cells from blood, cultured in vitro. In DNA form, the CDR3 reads TGCAGTGCTAGCCCTCCTTTGTGGGAGGCCTACAATGAGCAGTTCTTC. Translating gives CSASPPLWEAYNEQFF.